This TCR beta chain stems from a study of blood T cell repertoires in COVID-19. Study-wide background: Sites in the United States, Italy and Spain provided acute and convalescent COVID-19 samples. PBMCs, B-cell-depleted T cells, or T cells were the source of the cDNA or gDNA that made up the material.

Under the authors' procedure: Researchers report that nucleated cell counts were estimated from reference gene primer amplification. This table comes from immunoSEQ multiplex PCR, and its TCRdb copy is limited to in-frame clones, with some not included. That table supplies the V and J calls and clone size; D and trimming were determined from the DNA. Of approximately 200,000 clones listed, about 85% are singletons. This CDR3 contains 15 residues. CDR1 and CDR2 from the germline V gene are KGHDR and SFDVKD. The V and J ends lost 2 bases and 7 bases respectively, with 14 bases between them. The receptor was isolated from a young woman with active or convalescent COVID-19. The chain uses TRBV24-1 and TRBJ1-5; D is unresolved. The source material was peripheral blood. The CDR3 sequence: CATSDSTHGGQPQHF. The CDR3 DNA sequence: TGTGCCACCAGTGATTCCACCCATGGCGGGCAGCCCCAGCATTTT.